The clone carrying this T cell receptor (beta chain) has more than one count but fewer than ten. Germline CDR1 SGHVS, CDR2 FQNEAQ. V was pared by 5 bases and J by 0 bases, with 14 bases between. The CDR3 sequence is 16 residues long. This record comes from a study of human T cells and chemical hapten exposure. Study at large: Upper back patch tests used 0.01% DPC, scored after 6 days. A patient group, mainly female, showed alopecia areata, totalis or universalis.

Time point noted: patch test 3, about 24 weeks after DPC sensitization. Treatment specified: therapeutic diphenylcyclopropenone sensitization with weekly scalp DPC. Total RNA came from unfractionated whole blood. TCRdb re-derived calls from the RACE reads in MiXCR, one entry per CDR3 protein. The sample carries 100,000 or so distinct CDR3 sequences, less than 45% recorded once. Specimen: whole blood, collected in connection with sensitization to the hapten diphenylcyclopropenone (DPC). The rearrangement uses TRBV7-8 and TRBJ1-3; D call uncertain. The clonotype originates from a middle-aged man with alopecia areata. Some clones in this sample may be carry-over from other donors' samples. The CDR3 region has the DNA TGTGCCAGCAGCCGCCTTCGGGTAAACTCTGGAAACACCATATATTTT. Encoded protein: CASSRLRVNSGNTIYF.